A selection of T cell receptor beta chains follows, all from one sample in a study of shared T cell receptors in the human thymus. The repertoire was sequenced with immunoSEQ multiplex PCR; TCRdb's copy has only in-frame clones and lacks some. The table lists more than 300,000 clones, 85% to 95% of them singletons, with around 0.019% in the top ten. Material for sequencing was thymocytes. The receptors stem from a human donor. CDR3s include the opening cysteine and the closing phenylalanine or tryptophan. D genes are given only for firm matches. Clone size appears in some rows only: once, few, many, or a class for an expanded clone.

j_call v_call d_call cdr3_length clone_size cdr3_nt cdr3_aa
TRBJ2-5 TRBV18 TRBD1 17 NA TGTGCCAGCTCACCAGGACAGGGATTTACCAACCAAGAGACCCAGTACTTC CASSPGQGFTNQETQYF
TRBJ2-6 TRBV9 TRBD1 19 NA TGTGCCAGCAGCTCCAGGGGTCGGGACAGGGGTCTGGGGGCCAACGTCCTGACTTTC CASSSRGRDRGLGANVLTF
TRBJ1-4 TRBV4-3 NA 15 NA TGCGCCAGCACCCAGGGCCCAGGGGCTAATGAAAAACTGTTTTTT CASTQGPGANEKLFF
TRBJ1-4 TRBV5-1 TRBD1 15 NA TGCGCCAGCAGCCCTCCGGACAGGGTAAATGAAAAACTGTTTTTT CASSPPDRVNEKLFF
TRBJ2-2 TRBV9 NA 11 NA TGTGCCAGCAGCAAATACGGGGAGCTGTTTTTT CASSKYGELFF
TRBJ2-7 TRBV28 NA 15 NA TGTGCCAGCAGTTTCAAGGGGGGAACGACCTACGAGCAGTACTTC CASSFKGGTTYEQYF
TRBJ1-1 TRBV6-1 NA 17 NA TGTGCCAGCAGTGAACCCCCTGGGCGGGTATCCTCCACTGAAGCTTTCTTT CASSEPPGRVSSTEAFF
TRBJ2-7 TRBV4-2 NA 16 once TGTGCCAGCAGCCAAGATGCAGGGGGGTCCTCCTACGAGCAGTACTTC CASSQDAGGSSYEQYF
TRBJ2-6 TRBV7-2 NA 18 NA TGTGCCAGCAGCTTTGCCCACTGCCATCTCTCTGGGGCCAACGTCCTGACTTTC CASSFAHCHLSGANVLTF
TRBJ2-4 TRBV2 NA 14 NA TGTGCCAGCAGTGAAAGTAGCGGAGGCGGGATTCAGTACTTC CASSESSGGGIQYF
TRBJ2-5 TRBV25-1 NA 10 NA TGTGCCAGCCTAGGAGAGACCCAGTACTTC CASLGETQYF
TRBJ1-2 TRBV6-1 TRBD1 15 NA TGTGCCAGCAGTGCGGGACAGGGGGACGACTATGGCTACACCTTC CASSAGQGDDYGYTF
TRBJ1-6 TRBV30 NA 19 NA TGTGCCTGGAGTGTCTCCAGGGGCCGGGGATCTAACTATAATTCACCCCTCCACTTT CAWSVSRGRGSNYNSPLHF
TRBJ2-5 TRBV11-2 NA 15 NA TGTGCCAGCAGCCCTTTGGGACCGTGGCAAGAGACCCAGTACTTC CASSPLGPWQETQYF
TRBJ2-1 TRBV11-3 TRBD2 17 NA TGTGCCAGCAGCTTAGATCCCGATCTAGCGGGAGGGAATGAGCAGTTCTTC CASSLDPDLAGGNEQFF
TRBJ2-1 TRBV28 NA 15 NA TGTGCCAGCAGAGAGACTAGAACCCAGTTGAATGAGCAGTTCTTC CASRETRTQLNEQFF
TRBJ2-7 TRBV9 NA 12 NA TGTGCCAGCAGCGTAGCGGTCTACGAGCAGTACTTC CASSVAVYEQYF
TRBJ2-5 TRBV13 TRBD1 15 NA TGTGCCAGCAGCTCACGGGACAGGGGGCACGAGACCCAGTACTTC CASSSRDRGHETQYF
TRBJ1-4 TRBV5-3 NA 13 NA TGTGCCAGCAGCCAATACAGGAATGAAAAACTGTTTTTT CASSQYRNEKLFF
TRBJ2-3 TRBV7-2 NA 16 NA TGTGCCAGCAGCTTAGCAAGATCCACAGCTCTAGATACGCAGTATTTT CASSLARSTALDTQYF
TRBJ1-3 TRBV5-8 NA 14 NA TGTGCCAGCAGCTTGGAGTTCTCTGGAAACACCATATATTTT CASSLEFSGNTIYF
TRBJ2-1 TRBV18 NA 16 NA TGTGCCAGCTCACCACCGGGGCAAAACCTAGGGGGTGAGCAGTTCTTC CASSPPGQNLGGEQFF
TRBJ1-2 TRBV28 TRBD1 14 NA TGTGCCAGCAGTTTTCCGGGACAGGGTGATGGCTACACCTTC CASSFPGQGDGYTF
TRBJ2-2 TRBV19 TRBD1 18 once TGTGCCAGTAGCCCACCCCAGGGGGCAGGAGCGAACACCGGGGAGCTGTTTTTT CASSPPQGAGANTGELFF
TRBJ2-3 TRBV4-1 NA 15 NA TGCGCCAGCAGCCCCGGGGGAGCGATCACAGATACGCAGTATTTT CASSPGGAITDTQYF
TRBJ2-3 TRBV2 NA 18 NA TGTGCCAGCAGTGAAGCGCTTCGGGATAGCCGAAGCACAGATACGCAGTATTTT CASSEALRDSRSTDTQYF
TRBJ2-7 TRBV7-2 NA 15 once TGTGCCAGCAGCTACCATACAGGAAGCCCGCCCGAGCAGTACTTC CASSYHTGSPPEQYF
TRBJ2-1 TRBV4-1 TRBD2 19 NA TGCGCCAGCAGCCAAGATCCGAGCGGGAGACGCGGAACCTACAATGAGCAGTTCTTC CASSQDPSGRRGTYNEQFF
TRBJ1-2 TRBV19 NA 12 NA TGTGCCAGTAGTCCCACCGGTGATGGCTACACCTTC CASSPTGDGYTF
TRBJ2-7 TRBV5-6 NA 14 NA TGTGCCAGCAGCTTAAGCAGACACGCCTACGAGCAGTACTTC CASSLSRHAYEQYF
TRBJ2-1 TRBV6-4 TRBD1 16 NA TGTGCCAGCAGTGAGGCGGGACAGGGTCGATACAATGAGCAGTTCTTC CASSEAGQGRYNEQFF
TRBJ1-1 TRBV14 NA 15 NA TGTGCCAGCAGCCAAGATGGGGGTCGGGACACTGAAGCTTTCTTT CASSQDGGRDTEAFF
TRBJ2-1 TRBV14 NA 15 NA TGTGCCAGCAGCCACCACCAACTGGGAGAAATCCAGCAGTTCTTC CASSHHQLGEIQQFF
TRBJ1-4 TRBV4-1 NA 17 NA TGCGCCAGCAGCTCCCGGTGGAGGGGGAAGGTAAATGAAAAACTGTTTTTT CASSSRWRGKVNEKLFF
TRBJ2-1 TRBV7-3 TRBD2 19 NA TGTGCCAGCAGCTTAACCCCCGGGAGGGGCCGCAAGTCGTACAATGAGCAGTTCTTC CASSLTPGRGRKSYNEQFF
TRBJ2-1 TRBV14 NA 17 NA TGTGCCAGCAGCCAAGGGGTCCAGCGTCAAAGGAACAATGAGCAGTTCTTC CASSQGVQRQRNNEQFF
TRBJ2-2 TRBV30 TRBD2 17 NA TGTGCCTGGAGTACCGGGACTAGCGGGACGAACACCGGGGAGCTGTTTTTT CAWSTGTSGTNTGELFF
TRBJ2-6 TRBV7-6 NA 17 NA TGTGCCAGCAGCTGCTGGGGGTTGGGCTCTGGGGCCAACGTCCTGACTTTC CASSCWGLGSGANVLTF
TRBJ1-6 TRBV27 NA 14 NA TGTGCCAGCAGCCGCGGCCGCGGGGATTCACCCCTCCACTTT CASSRGRGDSPLHF
TRBJ1-2 TRBV30 NA 13 NA TGTGCCTGCCCACATTGGGGCCCCATTGACTACACCTTC CACPHWGPIDYTF
TRBJ1-1 TRBV28 TRBD1 14 NA TGTGCCAGCAGTCGAGGGGACAGGAACACTGAAGCTTTCTTT CASSRGDRNTEAFF
TRBJ2-3 TRBV27 NA 16 NA TGTGCCAGCAGTCCCCCCCGTGCGCAGGGGACAGATACGCAGTATTTT CASSPPRAQGTDTQYF
TRBJ2-2 TRBV12-5 NA 17 NA TGTGCTAGTGGCACCATCCCGGGGCATGCGAACACCGGGGAGCTGTTTTTT CASGTIPGHANTGELFF
TRBJ2-5 TRBV11-2 NA 15 once TGTGCCAGCAGCTTTGGGGGAGTGGCATTAGAGACCCAGTACTTC CASSFGGVALETQYF
TRBJ2-7 TRBV7-2 NA 16 NA TGTGCCAGCAGCTTAATGGGCGGGGCCGATGCTAGTGAGCAGTACTTC CASSLMGGADASEQYF
TRBJ1-5 TRBV7-8 TRBD1 15 NA TGTGCCAGCAGCTTCGAACAGGGGACAGGTCAGCCCCAGCATTTT CASSFEQGTGQPQHF
TRBJ2-1 TRBV5-1 NA 13 NA TGCGCCAGCAGGCCGGCGACCCACAATGAGCAGTTCTTC CASRPATHNEQFF
TRBJ2-2 TRBV4-3 NA 15 once TGCGCCAGCAGCCAAGATATCCGGCACACCGGGGAGCTGTTTTTT CASSQDIRHTGELFF
TRBJ2-6 TRBV7-6 NA 15 NA TGTGCCAGCAGCTTGTTGCGCTCTGGGGCCAACGTCCTGACTTTC CASSLLRSGANVLTF
TRBJ2-2 TRBV4-1 TRBD2 17 NA TGCGCCAGCAGCCCGGGACTAGCGGGAGGGGCAACCGGGGAGCTGTTTTTT CASSPGLAGGATGELFF
TRBJ2-3 TRBV27 NA 14 NA TGTGCCAGCAGTACTTCCTTACGTGGGTATACGCAGTATTTT CASSTSLRGYTQYF
TRBJ2-3 TRBV19 NA 17 NA TGTGCCAGTAGTGTGTGGCAGGGACATCCCCTCGCAGATACGCAGTATTTT CASSVWQGHPLADTQYF
TRBJ1-1 TRBV15 NA 17 NA TGTGCCACCAGCAGAGATAGGGCAGGCAGAATGAACACTGAAGCTTTCTTT CATSRDRAGRMNTEAFF
TRBJ2-2 TRBV5-4 NA 13 NA TGTGCCAGCAGCTTGAAAGGGACCGGGGAGCTGTTTTTT CASSLKGTGELFF
TRBJ1-2 TRBV4-1 NA 14 NA TGCGCCAGCAGCCAGTTCCCAAGTTGTGGTGGCTACACCTTC CASSQFPSCGGYTF
TRBJ2-7 TRBV7-8 TRBD2 19 NA TGTGCCAGCATCCAGGGTGGGGGACAGCGACTAGCGGGAGGTTACGAGCAGTACTTC CASIQGGGQRLAGGYEQYF
TRBJ2-3 TRBV28 NA 18 NA TGTGCCAGCAGTTTCCCCCCCGGCGAGAGGGACGTGGCAGATACGCAGTATTTT CASSFPPGERDVADTQYF
TRBJ1-2 TRBV9 NA 14 NA TGTGCCAGCAGCGTAACTGGCGGGCTCTATGGCTACACCTTC CASSVTGGLYGYTF